Listed below are T cell receptor beta chains from one sample, sequenced in a study of cytomegalovirus exposure and HLA in healthy donors. The method was immunoSEQ multiplex PCR; TCRdb's version includes in-frame clones alone and lacks a portion of them. The sample consists of about 99,000 clones, approximately 80% of them appearing once. Sequenced sample: PBMCs. These receptors all stem from a male donor in good health and CMV-seropositive. The CDR3 runs from the conserved cysteine through the conserved F or W. A D gene is named only where the DNA matches it firmly. Clone size is stated in some rows and not others, as once, few, many or a class when expanded.

J gene: TRBJ1-6
clone size: NA
V gene: TRBV29-1
D gene: TRBD1
CDR3 protein: CSVGTGGMSPLHF
CDR3 DNA: TGCAGCGTGGGGACAGGGGGAATGTCACCCCTCCACTTT

J gene: TRBJ2-7
clone size: NA
V gene: TRBV6-1
D gene: NA
CDR3 protein: CASSGAQVPWAQAYEQYF
CDR3 DNA: TGTGCCAGCAGTGGGGCGCAGGTTCCCTGGGCTCAGGCCTACGAGCAGTACTTC

J gene: TRBJ2-5
clone size: NA
V gene: TRBV9
D gene: TRBD2
CDR3 protein: CASSVVASGGKETQYF
CDR3 DNA: TGTGCCAGCAGCGTAGTGGCTAGCGGGGGTAAAGAGACCCAGTACTTC

J gene: TRBJ1-2
clone size: NA
V gene: TRBV2
D gene: TRBD1
CDR3 protein: CASWTGGSTYSGYTF
CDR3 DNA: TGTGCCAGCTGGACAGGGGGTTCCACATACTCTGGCTACACCTTC

J gene: TRBJ1-1
clone size: NA
V gene: TRBV11-2
D gene: NA
CDR3 protein: CASSLDIMNTEAFF
CDR3 DNA: TGTGCCAGCAGCTTAGACATCATGAACACTGAAGCTTTCTTT

J gene: TRBJ1-1
clone size: few
V gene: TRBV19
D gene: NA
CDR3 protein: CASSINGDTEAFF
CDR3 DNA: TGTGCCAGTAGTATAAACGGGGACACTGAAGCTTTCTTT

J gene: TRBJ1-5
clone size: NA
V gene: TRBV2
D gene: NA
CDR3 protein: CASSEALRQGGNQPQHF
CDR3 DNA: TGTGCCAGCAGTGAAGCGCTTAGGCAGGGTGGCAATCAGCCCCAGCATTTT

J gene: TRBJ1-1
clone size: NA
V gene: TRBV5-1
D gene: TRBD1
CDR3 protein: CASGGGTVNTEAFF
CDR3 DNA: TGCGCCAGTGGCGGGGGGACAGTGAACACTGAAGCTTTCTTT

J gene: TRBJ2-5
clone size: NA
V gene: TRBV9
D gene: NA
CDR3 protein: CASSVGGPARETQYF
CDR3 DNA: TGTGCCAGCAGCGTAGGCGGGCCCGCCCGGGAGACCCAGTACTTC

J gene: TRBJ1-2
clone size: NA
V gene: TRBV7-8
D gene: TRBD1
CDR3 protein: CASSLSSGGNYGYTF
CDR3 DNA: TGTGCCAGCAGCTTATCCTCAGGGGGCAACTATGGCTACACCTTC

J gene: TRBJ1-6
clone size: NA
V gene: TRBV9
D gene: TRBD1
CDR3 protein: CASSPLGQGASPLHF
CDR3 DNA: TGTGCCAGCAGCCCCCTTGGACAGGGTGCTTCACCCCTCCACTTT

J gene: TRBJ2-7
clone size: once
V gene: TRBV5-4
D gene: NA
CDR3 protein: CASSFGGGSPPEQYF
CDR3 DNA: TGTGCCAGCAGCTTTGGTGGGGGGTCCCCCCCCGAGCAGTACTTC

J gene: TRBJ1-1
clone size: NA
V gene: TRBV9
D gene: NA
CDR3 protein: CASSVDPTGATEAFF
CDR3 DNA: TGTGCCAGCAGCGTAGACCCAACTGGGGCCACTGAAGCTTTCTTT

J gene: TRBJ1-1
clone size: NA
V gene: TRBV5-1
D gene: NA
CDR3 protein: CASSLGGHTEAFF
CDR3 DNA: TGCGCCAGCAGCTTGGGAGGTCACACTGAAGCTTTCTTT

J gene: TRBJ1-5
clone size: few
V gene: TRBV27
D gene: NA
CDR3 protein: CASREGVLSNQPQHF
CDR3 DNA: TGTGCCAGCAGAGAGGGGGTTCTGAGCAATCAGCCCCAGCATTTT

J gene: TRBJ2-2
clone size: NA
V gene: TRBV6-5
D gene: TRBD2
CDR3 protein: CASSLKGTRSGELFF
CDR3 DNA: TGTGCCAGCAGTCTCAAAGGGACTAGAAGCGGGGAGCTGTTTTTT

J gene: TRBJ2-2
clone size: NA
V gene: TRBV5-4
D gene: NA
CDR3 protein: CASSLRGGVSHTGELFF
CDR3 DNA: TGTGCCAGCAGCTTGAGGGGCGGGGTATCTCACACCGGGGAGCTGTTTTTT

J gene: TRBJ1-2
clone size: NA
V gene: TRBV6-5
D gene: NA
CDR3 protein: CASSYSLRRGYTF
CDR3 DNA: TGTGCCAGCAGTTACTCCTTGCGGCGTGGCTACACCTTC

J gene: TRBJ1-2
clone size: few
V gene: TRBV19
D gene: NA
CDR3 protein: CASSIGQGLGGYTF
CDR3 DNA: TGTGCCAGTAGTATAGGTCAGGGATTGGGCGGCTACACCTTC

J gene: TRBJ1-1
clone size: few
V gene: TRBV7-9
D gene: NA
CDR3 protein: CASSLATQGPEAFF
CDR3 DNA: TGTGCCAGCAGCTTAGCAACGCAGGGTCCTGAAGCTTTCTTT

J gene: TRBJ1-2
clone size: NA
V gene: TRBV19
D gene: NA
CDR3 protein: CASSIVRGDGYTF
CDR3 DNA: TGTGCCAGTAGTATAGTCAGGGGAGATGGCTACACCTTC

J gene: TRBJ1-2
clone size: NA
V gene: TRBV13
D gene: NA
CDR3 protein: CASSETQGRGYTF
CDR3 DNA: TGTGCCAGCAGCGAGACACAGGGTCGGGGCTACACCTTC

J gene: TRBJ1-1
clone size: NA
V gene: TRBV2
D gene: NA
CDR3 protein: CASSPRGNTEAFF
CDR3 DNA: TGTGCCAGCAGTCCCAGGGGGAACACTGAAGCTTTCTTT

J gene: TRBJ1-3
clone size: NA
V gene: TRBV9
D gene: NA
CDR3 protein: CASSEQGPGNTIYF
CDR3 DNA: TGTGCCAGCAGCGAACAGGGTCCAGGAAACACCATATATTTT

J gene: TRBJ2-2
clone size: NA
V gene: TRBV4-2
D gene: TRBD2
CDR3 protein: CASSQAGGNTGELFF
CDR3 DNA: TGTGCCAGCAGCCAAGCGGGGGGGAACACCGGGGAGCTGTTTTTT

J gene: TRBJ1-1
clone size: few
V gene: TRBV4-1
D gene: TRBD1
CDR3 protein: CASSQDGRGHTEAFF
CDR3 DNA: TGCGCCAGCAGCCAAGATGGCAGGGGGCACACTGAAGCTTTCTTT

J gene: TRBJ2-3
clone size: NA
V gene: TRBV29-1
D gene: TRBD2
CDR3 protein: CSVDAAGEDTQYF
CDR3 DNA: TGCAGCGTTGACGCGGCGGGGGAAGATACGCAGTATTTT